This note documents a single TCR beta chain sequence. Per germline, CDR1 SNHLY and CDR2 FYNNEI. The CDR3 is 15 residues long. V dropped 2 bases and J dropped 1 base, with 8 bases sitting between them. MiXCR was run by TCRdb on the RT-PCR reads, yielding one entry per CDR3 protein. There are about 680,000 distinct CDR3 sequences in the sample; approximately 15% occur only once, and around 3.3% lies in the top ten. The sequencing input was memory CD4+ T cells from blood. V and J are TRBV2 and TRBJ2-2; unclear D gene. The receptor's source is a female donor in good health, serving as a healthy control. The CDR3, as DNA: TGTGCCAGCAGTGAACAGCTTCTGAACACCGGGGAGCTGTTTTTT. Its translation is CASSEQLLNTGELFF. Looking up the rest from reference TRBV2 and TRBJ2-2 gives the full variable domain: EPEVTQTPSHQVTQMGQEVILRCVPISNHLYFYWYRQILGQKVEFLVSFYNNEISEKSEIFDDQFSVERPDGSNFTLKIRSTKLEDSAMYFCASSEQLLNTGELFFGEGSRLTVL.